This T cell receptor beta chain was obtained from a study of T-cell memory formation after mild COVID-19. Study-level results: The study detected some responding clones in pre-infection memory, suggesting cross-reactive memory joined.

The CDR3 runs 14 residues. Between the trimmed V and J ends, which lost 5 bases and 1 base, there was a span of 11 bases. In germline, CDR1 is SGDLS, CDR2 YYNGEE. A word on this clonotype: The target antigen is unknown.

TCRdb analysed the 5' RACE reads with MiXCR anew, one entry per CDR3 protein. The data hold about 470,000 distinct CDR3 sequences, with 18% observed a single time. The TCR sequence derives from an adult woman who had mild COVID-19 (a few samples of this study predate the infection). Cell type and time point are not known. The rearrangement links TRBV9 to TRBJ2-3; possible D gene TRBD1, 6 bases. The source material was PBMCs or a T cell subset sorted from them (not recorded which). DNA of the CDR3: TGTGCCAGCAGTGAAGGACAGCGCACAGATACGCAGTATTTT. Protein: CASSEGQRTDTQYF.